One TCR beta chain is described in this entry. This sample stems from a study of blood T cell repertoires in COVID-19. Study information: Samples representing acute and convalescent COVID-19 were sourced from the United States, Italy and Spain.

The CDR3 runs 17 residues. Trimming took off 0 bases at V and 4 bases at J, with 18 bases between the two ends. Looked up from germline, CDR1 is MNHNS and CDR2 is SASEGT. Methods used by the authors: The assay estimated nucleated cells by amplifying reference gene primers. The assay was immunoSEQ multiplex PCR, and TCRdb's table has in-frame clones only and misses some. That table is the source of V, J and clone size, and D and trimming were worked out from the DNA. The sample has about 200,000 clones; 88% are singletons. V and J are TRBV6-1 and TRBJ2-5; D gene uncertain. This TCR was sampled from a young man with active or convalescent COVID-19. Specimen: peripheral blood. The CDR3 reads CASSEAPPGTNLETQYF. Written as DNA, the CDR3 is TGTGCCAGCAGTGAAGCGCCCCCAGGTACCAATCTAGAGACCCAGTACTTC.